This section outlines one TCR beta chain sequence together with its context. Its target is not known. Each and every patient relapsed after autologous stem cell transplantation, and patients got differing brentuximab vedotin exposure. This entry is derived from a study of PD-1 blockade in classical Hodgkin lymphoma. About the research overall: Nivolumab dosing for patients was 3 mg/kg, administered intravenously every 2 weeks.

Points from the study as a whole: Some patients started nivolumab under 1 year after ASCT, and they were excluded. Before treatment, TCR diversity in newly diagnosed patients was reportedly lower than in healthy donors. With CD4+ cells, TCR diversity rose significantly by C4D1, but not with CD8+ cells.

Produced via immunoSEQ multiplex PCR; TCRdb's table is partial and in-frame only. The sample has around 50,000 clones; 85% to 95% are singletons. The V gene lost 0 bases and the J gene lost 3 bases, with 6 bases spanning the gap. The CDR3 totals 14 residues. The V gene's germline CDR1 is SGHNT and CDR2 YYREEE (reference sequence). The source is a human donor with classical Hodgkin lymphoma. J is TRBJ2-2 and V is TRBV5-4; no clear D. Sample: peripheral blood mononuclear cells (PBMCs), taken before the second cycle of nivolumab. CDR3 sequence (DNA): TGTGCCAGCAGCTTGGAGCGATACACCGGGGAGCTGTTTTTT. Translation: CASSLERYTGELFF.